Following are 27 T cell receptor beta chains from one sample sequenced in a study of T cell repertoires in cytomegalovirus infection. What these receptors recognize is not known. TCRdb reprocessed the reads with MiXCR, giving one entry per CDR3 protein. This repertoire shows approximately 1,000,000 distinct CDR3 sequences, roughly a third found once; its top ten account for 13%. The source material was cultured CD8+ T cells from PBMCs, sampled from culture after CMV antigen stimulation. All receptors come from a human donor in good health (CMV status not recorded). Some clones in this sample may be carry-over from other donors' samples.

The genes are TRBV20-1 and TRBJ2-1; maybe TRBD1 (6 bases). The CDR3 length is 18 residues. Germline V gene sequence: CDR1 DFQATT, CDR2 SNEGSKA (reference sequence). V lost 1 base, J lost 1 base, and 20 bases lay in between. CDR3 coding DNA: TGCAGTGCTAGAGTATCGACAGGTCTTTCCCAATCCTACAATGAGCAGTTCTTC. It codes for CSARVSTGLSQSYNEQFF.

The rearrangement joins TRBV10-3 to TRBJ2-7; TRBD1 agrees at 8 bases. The trim removed 4 bases at V and 0 bases at J, leaving 11 bases unmatched. Germline loops: CDR1 ENHRY, CDR2 SYGVKD. The CDR3 consists of 17 residues. The CDR3 region has the DNA TGTGCCATCAGTGGGGGAACAAGACAGGGGTCCTCCTACGAGCAGTACGTC. This codes for CAISGGTRQGSSYEQYV.

Remarks on this clonotype: This clone may be a read error of a much larger clone one base away. CDR3 residues: CASSSGAVNTEASF. For the CDR3, the DNA is TGTGCCAGCAGTTCAGGGGCCGTGAACACTGAAGCTTCCTTT. This sequence joins TRBV12-3 or TRBV12-4 and TRBJ1-1; a possible D gene is TRBD1 (6 bases). CDR3 length equals 14 residues.

The chain recombines TRBV5-6 with TRBJ2-7, with 12 bases that match TRBD2. The CDR3 spans 16 residues. J was trimmed by 2 bases and V by 5 bases; bases with no gene match: 8. Germline CDR1 reads SGHDT; CDR2 reads YYEEEE. CDR3 coding DNA: TGTGCCAGCAGACAACCTGGACTAGCGGGGACCTACGAGCAGTACTTC. This encodes CASRQPGLAGTYEQYF.

The chain couples TRBV2 to TRBJ2-1; the D is unclear. Trimming stripped 3 bases from V and 5 bases from J, with 8 bases between. The CDR3 is 13 amino acids. In germline, CDR1 is SNHLY, CDR2 FYNNEI. The CDR3: CASSDLGDNEQFF. CDR3 in DNA: TGTGCCAGCAGTGACTTGGGTGACAATGAGCAGTTCTTC. The variable domain in full, completed from reference TRBV2 and TRBJ2-1, reads EPEVTQTPSHQVTQMGQEVILRCVPISNHLYFYWYRQILGQKVEFLVSFYNNEISEKSEIFDDQFSVERPDGSNFTLKIRSTKLEDSAMYFCASSDLGDNEQFFGPGTRLTVL.

This clonotype came up a few times. This sequence joins TRBV12-3 or TRBV12-4 and TRBJ2-1; D remains unclear. The CDR3 runs to 14 residues. V lost 0 bases and J lost 9, with 12 bases in between. The CDR3 is CASSLAGPSREQFF. The CDR3 coding sequence is TGTGCCAGCAGTTTAGCCGGGCCTTCGCGTGAGCAGTTCTTC.

This clonotype has just a few counts. V is TRBV4-1 and J is TRBJ1-2, with a possible D match to TRBD1 (5 bases). Between the trimmed V and J ends, which lost 0 bases and 8 bases, there was a span of 16 bases. Looked up from germline, CDR1 is MGHRA and CDR2 is YSYEKL. The CDR3 loop spans 15 amino acids. This CDR3 reads CASSQDRGGGNGYTF. CDR3 DNA sequence: TGCGCCAGCAGCCAAGATCGGGGTGGGGGAAACGGCTACACCTTC.

This clonotype has only a few counts. The chain couples TRBV7-9 to TRBJ2-7, with D uncertain. The CDR3 length is 14 residues. V shed 2 bases and J shed 3 bases, with 11 bases lying between them. Germline V lookup: CDR1 SEHNR, CDR2 FQNEAQ (reference sequence). The chain's CDR3 is CASSLQVPNYEQYF. The DNA of the CDR3 is TGTGCCAGCAGCTTACAGGTCCCAAACTACGAGCAGTACTTC. Variable domain in full (rest from reference TRBV7-9 and TRBJ2-7): DTGVSQNPRHKITKRGQNVTFRCDPISEHNRLYWYRQTLGQGPEFLTYFQNEAQLEKSRLLSDRFSAERPKGSFSTLEIQRTEQGDSAMYLCASSLQVPNYEQYFGPGTRLTVT.

This clonotype appeared a few times. The chain recombines TRBV6-2 or TRBV6-3 with TRBJ1-5, with a tentative D call TRBD1 (6 bases). Germline V lookup: CDR1 MNHEY, CDR2 SVGEGT. V was clipped by 7 bases and J by 0 bases, with 19 bases between them. The CDR3 length is 17 residues. CDR3 bases: TGTGCCAGCACCCGCAGGGGATCTGATCGTAGCAATCAGCCCCAGCATTTT. Translated, it gives CASTRRGSDRSNQPQHF.

J is TRBJ2-2 and V is TRBV7-4, with a possible D match to TRBD1 (6 bases). Germline-derived CDR1 and CDR2 are SGHVT and SQSDAQ. V shed 3 bases and J shed 2 bases, with 13 bases lying between them. CDR3 length: 16 amino acids. CDR3 loop: CASSFWTDHNTGELFF. The CDR3 nucleotides read TGTGCCAGCAGCTTCTGGACAGACCACAACACCGGGGAGCTGTTTTTT.

The rearrangement links TRBV19 to TRBJ2-2; TRBD1 might be the D (7 bases). The V gene's germline CDR1 is LNHDA and CDR2 SQIVND (reference sequence). V was cut by 10 bases and J by 7 bases, with 16 bases left in between. CDR3 size: 13 residues. The CDR3 region is CAIAGQSGGELFF. The CDR3 bases are TGTGCCATCGCGGGACAGTCAGGCGGGGAGCTGTTTTTT.

This clonotype was detected a few times. This chain joins TRBV9 and TRBJ1-1, with a possible D match to TRBD1 (5 bases). Trimming pared 0 bases from V and 6 bases from J, leaving 9 bases between. In germline, CDR1 is SGDLS, CDR2 YYNGEE. The CDR3 is 13 residues long. CDR3 amino acids: CASSVDRGAEAFF. The CDR3 DNA reads TGTGCCAGCAGCGTAGATAGGGGCGCTGAAGCTTTCTTT.

The chain has TRBV5-5 and TRBJ2-1; D not resolved. The germline V gene encodes CDR1 SGHKS and CDR2 YYEKEE (reference sequence). The CDR3 loop spans 15 amino acids. Trimming shortened V by 2 bases and J by 2 bases, and 11 bases separated the two germline ends. CDR3 sequence reads: CASSLKAYTYNEQFF. The CDR3 bases are TGTGCCAGCAGCTTAAAAGCGTATACCTACAATGAGCAGTTCTTC.

Note on this clonotype: A read error may produce the germline difference seen at one junction end. The chain employs TRBV7-6 and TRBJ2-1; D call uncertain. Germline assignment: CDR1 SGHVS and CDR2 FNYEAQ. The CDR3 contains 14 residues. CDR3 sequence: CASSPGSGDNKQFF. DNA for the CDR3: TGTGCCAGCAGCCCCGGGTCGGGCGACAATAAGCAGTTCTTC.

This clonotype has just a few counts. This rearrangement joins TRBV28 to TRBJ2-7, with D perhaps matching TRBD2 (6 bases). Germline V CDR1 and CDR2: MDHEN, SYDVKM. CDR3 length: 13 residues. The germline V and J ends were trimmed by 3 bases and 6 bases, with 12 bases remaining between them. The CDR3 loop reads CASSLFGGSEQYV. As DNA, the CDR3 is TGTGCCAGCAGTTTGTTTGGGGGGAGCGAGCAGTACGTC.

This clonotype was recorded a few times. The chain carries TRBV4-1 and TRBJ1-6; the D gene is possibly TRBD1 (5 bases). V lost 4 bases to trimming and J lost 2 bases, with 21 bases between them. The CDR3 sequence is 19 residues long. Germline lookup yields CDR1 MGHRA and CDR2 YSYEKL. The CDR3 loop is CASSLRRTMNRTYNSPLHF. CDR3 coding DNA: TGCGCCAGCAGCCTCCGACGTACCATGAACAGGACCTATAATTCACCCCTCCACTTT.

The V call is TRBV6-1, the J call TRBJ1-1; perhaps TRBD1 as D (5 bases). Looked up from germline, CDR1 is MNHNS and CDR2 is SASEGT. The CDR3 consists of 15 residues. The germline V and J ends were trimmed by 7 bases and 2 bases, with 17 bases remaining between them. The CDR3 bases are TGTGCCAGCATCCGGGTCCCTGGGGCCAACACTGAAGCTTTCTTT. It is translated as CASIRVPGANTEAFF.

This clonotype was found a few times. The genes are TRBV6-1 and TRBJ2-1; TRBD1 matches 10 bases. Germline V lookup: CDR1 MNHNS, CDR2 SASEGT. V lost 8 bases to trimming and J lost 9 bases; unmatched junction nucleotides: 10. The length of the CDR3 is 14 residues. The CDR3 coding sequence is TGTGCCAGCGGACCGGGACAGGGGTGGGCTGAGCAGTTCTTC. Protein product: CASGPGQGWAEQFF.

This clonotype was recorded only once. The chain has TRBV12-5 and TRBJ2-1; TRBD2 is a possible D gene (6 bases). Germline V gene lookup returns CDR1 LGHNT and CDR2 FRNRAP. CDR3 length equals 15 residues. V was shortened by 8 bases and J by 7 bases, with 21 bases between the two germline ends. For the CDR3, the DNA is TGTGCTAGTAGCCTCGTCCGGGACTCCCCTAATGAGCAGTTCTTC. Translated, it gives CASSLVRDSPNEQFF.

At least ten counts were recorded for this clonotype. V is TRBV7-2 and J is TRBJ2-1; TRBD1 agrees at 8 bases. After removal of 5 bases from V and 6 bases from J, the junction contained 9 bases not matched to a gene. The CDR3 runs 15 residues. The germline gives CDR1 SGHTA, CDR2 FQGNSA. The DNA for the CDR3 is TGTGCCAGCAGCCCATTCAGGACAGGGAGCAATGAGCAGTTCTTC. Translation: CASSPFRTGSNEQFF.

This clonotype was observed once. This chain connects TRBV4-2 to TRBJ1-6, with D uncertain. The V and J ends lost 0 bases and 10 bases respectively, with 19 bases between them. Per the germline V gene, CDR1 is LGHNA and CDR2 is YNFKEQ. The CDR3 sequence is 17 residues long. The CDR3 spells CASSQDPGGPTDSPLHF. The CDR3 coding sequence is TGTGCCAGCAGCCAAGATCCGGGAGGACCAACCGACTCACCCCTCCACTTT.

Only a few counts were recorded for this clonotype. The rearrangement uses TRBV20-1 and TRBJ2-3, with TRBD2 matching over 7 bases. The V gene's germline CDR1 is DFQATT and CDR2 SNEGSKA (reference sequence). Unmatched junction bases numbered 14, after V lost 0 bases and J lost 2 bases. This CDR3 comprises 18 residues. CDR3 sequence reads: CSARDESGAFTYTDTQYF. The CDR3 DNA follows: TGCAGTGCTAGAGATGAAAGCGGGGCCTTTACTTACACAGATACGCAGTATTTT.

This clonotype was observed a handful of times. The rearrangement uses TRBV4-3 and TRBJ2-3, with 8 positions matching TRBD2. CDR3 size: 16 residues. Per germline, CDR1 LGHNA and CDR2 YSLEER. V shed 3 bases, J shed 2 bases, and the junction held 7 bases outside the gene matches. CDR3 residues: CASSQSAGAFTDTQYF. The CDR3 DNA reads TGCGCCAGCAGCCAGTCAGCGGGAGCGTTCACAGATACGCAGTATTTT.

This chain joins TRBV24-1 and TRBJ2-7, with D tentatively TRBD1 or TRBD2 (5 bases each). From germline, CDR1 is KGHDR and CDR2 SFDVKD. Trimming left V 12 bases short and J 4 bases short, with 21 bases between. This CDR3 comprises 14 residues. The chain's CDR3 is CAALNEGREYEQYF. DNA of the CDR3: TGTGCCGCCCTAAACGAGGGCAGGGAGTACGAGCAGTACTTC.

This clonotype has just a few counts. The genes are TRBV25-1 and TRBJ1-5; D is ambiguous. CDR1 is MGHDK and CDR2 is SYGVNS in the germline V gene. The CDR3 is made up of 14 amino acids. Trimming removed 1 base from V and 5 bases from J, with 9 bases in between. The CDR3 loop reads CASSESGLHQPQHF. CDR3 DNA sequence: TGTGCCAGCAGTGAATCGGGGTTGCATCAGCCCCAGCATTTT.

This clonotype was seen a few times. The chain uses TRBV10-1 and TRBJ2-5, with TRBD2 matching 11 bases. The trim removed 5 bases at V and 2 bases at J, leaving 10 bases unmatched. The CDR3 is 17 residues long. Germline loops: CDR1 WNHNN, CDR2 SYGVQD (reference sequence). The CDR3 protein is CASSWGLAEGEQETQYF. CDR3 DNA sequence: TGCGCCAGCAGTTGGGGACTAGCGGAGGGTGAACAAGAGACCCAGTACTTC.

In this sample, this clonotype turned up a few times. The chain combines TRBV25-1 with TRBJ1-6, with D tentatively TRBD1 (5 bases). Trimming stripped 7 bases from V and 7 bases from J, with 11 bases between. The germline CDR1 and CDR2 sequences are MGHDK and SYGVNS. The CDR3 runs to 13 residues. The CDR3 sequence is CASTGGGNSPLHF. The CDR3, as DNA: TGTGCCAGCACCGGGGGGGGAAATTCACCCCTCCACTTT. The entire variable domain, with the rest obtained from reference TRBV25-1 and TRBJ1-6, is as follows: EADIYQTPRYLVIGTGKKITLECSQTMGHDKMYWYQQDPGMELHLIHYSYGVNSTEKGDLSSESTVSRIRTEHFPLTLESARPSHTSQYLCASTGGGNSPLHFGNGTRLTVT.